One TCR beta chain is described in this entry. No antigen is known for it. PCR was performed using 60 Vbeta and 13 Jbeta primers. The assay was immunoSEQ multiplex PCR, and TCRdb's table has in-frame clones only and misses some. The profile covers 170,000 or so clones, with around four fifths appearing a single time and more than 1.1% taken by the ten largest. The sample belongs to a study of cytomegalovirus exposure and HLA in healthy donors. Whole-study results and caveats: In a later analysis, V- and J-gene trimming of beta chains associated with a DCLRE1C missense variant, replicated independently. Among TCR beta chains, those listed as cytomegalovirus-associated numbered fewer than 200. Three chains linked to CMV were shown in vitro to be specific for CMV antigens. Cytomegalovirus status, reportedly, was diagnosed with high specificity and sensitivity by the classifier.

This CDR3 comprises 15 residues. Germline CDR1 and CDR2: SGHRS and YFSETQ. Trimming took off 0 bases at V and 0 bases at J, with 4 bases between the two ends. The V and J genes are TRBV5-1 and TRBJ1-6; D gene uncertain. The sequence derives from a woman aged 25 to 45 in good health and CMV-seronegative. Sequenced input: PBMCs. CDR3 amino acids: CASSLVSSYNSPLHF. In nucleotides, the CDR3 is TGCGCCAGCAGCTTGGTGAGCTCCTATAATTCACCCCTCCACTTT.